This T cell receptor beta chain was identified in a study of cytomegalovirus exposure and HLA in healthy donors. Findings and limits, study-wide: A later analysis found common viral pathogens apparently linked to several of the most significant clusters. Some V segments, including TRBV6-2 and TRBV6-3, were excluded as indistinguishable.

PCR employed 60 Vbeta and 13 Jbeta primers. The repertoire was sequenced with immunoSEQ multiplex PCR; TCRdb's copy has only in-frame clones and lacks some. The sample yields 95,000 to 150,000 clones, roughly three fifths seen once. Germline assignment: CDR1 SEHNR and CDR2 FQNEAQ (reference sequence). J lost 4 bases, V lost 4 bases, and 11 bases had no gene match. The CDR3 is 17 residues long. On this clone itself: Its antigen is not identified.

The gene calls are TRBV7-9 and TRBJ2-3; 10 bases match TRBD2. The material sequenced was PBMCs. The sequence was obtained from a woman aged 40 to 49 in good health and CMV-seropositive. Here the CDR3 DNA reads TGTGCCAGCAGCTCAGTATCAGCGGGGGGGCTCGCAGATACGCAGTATTTT. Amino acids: CASSSVSAGGLADTQYF.